The text below deals with one T cell receptor (beta chain). What it binds is unknown. The sample belongs to a study of cytomegalovirus exposure and HLA in healthy donors. Clones were read by immunoSEQ multiplex PCR, and TCRdb kept only the in-frame ones, dropping some. The sample lists under 200,000 clones; 75% to 95% were seen once. General study points: Subsequent analysis showed first-cohort TCR clusters tending to co-occur in 120 or so validation repertoires. Rarity characterized most TCR sequences, yet some public TCRs appeared in many donors.

Germline CDR1 and CDR2: KGHSH and LQKENI. V dropped 3 bases and J dropped 1; count of bases not matched to a gene: 7. CDR3 length: 16 amino acids. This TCR derives from a woman between 18 and 29 years old in good health and CMV-seropositive. This rearrangement joins TRBV18 to TRBJ1-2; 8 nucleotides line up with TRBD1. Sequenced: PBMCs. DNA of the CDR3: TGTGCCAGCTCACCTCCAGGACAGGGAGGTAACTATGGCTACACCTTC. This codes for CASSPPGQGGNYGYTF.